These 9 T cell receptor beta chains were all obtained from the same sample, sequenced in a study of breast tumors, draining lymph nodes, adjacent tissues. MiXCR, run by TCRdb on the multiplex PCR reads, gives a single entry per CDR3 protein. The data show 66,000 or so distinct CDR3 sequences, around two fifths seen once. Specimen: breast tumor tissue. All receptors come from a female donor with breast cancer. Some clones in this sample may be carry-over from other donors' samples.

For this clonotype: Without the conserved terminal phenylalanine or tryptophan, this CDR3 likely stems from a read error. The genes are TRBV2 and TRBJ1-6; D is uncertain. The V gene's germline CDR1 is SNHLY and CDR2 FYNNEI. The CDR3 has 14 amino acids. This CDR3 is CAGKDRGYNSLLHL. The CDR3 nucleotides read TGTGCCGGAAAGGACCGTGGCTATAATTCACTCCTCCACTTA.

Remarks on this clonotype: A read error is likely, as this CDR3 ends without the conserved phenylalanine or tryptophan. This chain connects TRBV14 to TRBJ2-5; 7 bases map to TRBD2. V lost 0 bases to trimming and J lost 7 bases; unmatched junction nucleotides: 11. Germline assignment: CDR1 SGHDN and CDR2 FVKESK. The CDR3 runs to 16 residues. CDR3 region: CASSQDRGGSGGTQYS. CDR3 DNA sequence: TGTGCCAGCAGCCAAGATCGAGGCGGGAGCGGTGGGACCCAGTACTCC.

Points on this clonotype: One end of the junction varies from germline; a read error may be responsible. Here the CDR3 DNA reads TGCGCCAGCAGCCTGGGAGGGGCACCAACTAATGAAAAACTGCTTTTT. This gives the protein CASSLGGAPTNEKLLF. The chain carries TRBV5-1 and TRBJ1-4, with D perhaps matching TRBD1 (5 bases). This CDR3 comprises 16 residues. Germline values: CDR1 SGHRS, CDR2 YFSETQ.

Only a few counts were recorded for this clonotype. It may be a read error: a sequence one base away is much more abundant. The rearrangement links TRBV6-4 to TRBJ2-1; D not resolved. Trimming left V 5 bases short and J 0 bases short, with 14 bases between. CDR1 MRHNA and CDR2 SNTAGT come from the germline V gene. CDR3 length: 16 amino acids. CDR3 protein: CASSHIATRSYNEQFF. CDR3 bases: TGTGCCAGCAGTCACATTGCAACCCGCTCCTACAATGAGCAGTTCTTC.

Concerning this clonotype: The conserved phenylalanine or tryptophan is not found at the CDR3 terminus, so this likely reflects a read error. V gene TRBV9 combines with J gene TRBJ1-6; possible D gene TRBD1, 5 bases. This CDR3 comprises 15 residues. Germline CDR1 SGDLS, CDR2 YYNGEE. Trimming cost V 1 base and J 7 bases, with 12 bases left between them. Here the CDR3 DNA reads TGTGCCAGCAGCGTACTAGCGGGACCCAATTCACCCCTCCACTCT. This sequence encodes CASSVLAGPNSPLHS.

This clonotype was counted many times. The CDR3 DNA reads TGTGCCAGCAGATATGCCGGGACAGGGGAACCAGATACGCAGTATTTT. This gives the protein CASRYAGTGEPDTQYF. The chain uses TRBV11-2 and TRBJ2-3, with 10 bases identical to TRBD1. The CDR3 is made up of 16 amino acids. The J segment lost 4 bases and the V segment lost 6 bases, leaving 10 bases of the junction unmatched. Looked up from germline, CDR1 is SGHAT and CDR2 is FQNNGV.

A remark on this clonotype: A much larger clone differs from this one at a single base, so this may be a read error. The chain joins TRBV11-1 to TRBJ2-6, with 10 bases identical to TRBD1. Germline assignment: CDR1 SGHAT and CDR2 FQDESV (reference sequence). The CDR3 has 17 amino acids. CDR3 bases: TGTGCCAGCAGTATGACAGGGGGCAAGCCTGGGGCCAACATCCTGACTTTC. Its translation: CASSMTGGKPGANILTF.

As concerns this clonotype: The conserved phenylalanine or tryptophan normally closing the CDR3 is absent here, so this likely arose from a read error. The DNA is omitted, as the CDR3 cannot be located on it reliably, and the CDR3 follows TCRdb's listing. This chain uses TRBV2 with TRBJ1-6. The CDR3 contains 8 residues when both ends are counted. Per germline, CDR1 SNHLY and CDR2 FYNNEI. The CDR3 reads CASLKDVL.

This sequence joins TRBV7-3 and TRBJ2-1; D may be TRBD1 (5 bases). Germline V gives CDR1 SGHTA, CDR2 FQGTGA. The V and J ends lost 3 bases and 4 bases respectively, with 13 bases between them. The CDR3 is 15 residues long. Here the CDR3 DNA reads TGTGCCAGCAGCTTTAGCAGGGATTCGTACAATGAGCAGTTCTTC. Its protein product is CASSFSRDSYNEQFF.